These 13 T cell receptor beta chains came from one sample sequenced in a study of blood T cell repertoires in COVID-19. Profiling relied on immunoSEQ multiplex PCR, and the TCRdb table lists in-frame clones only, not all of them. Here the sample spans roughly 200,000 clones, 85% to 90% being singletons. The sequenced material came from peripheral blood. The receptors were gathered from a man aged 60 to 69 with acute or convalescent COVID-19.

The J gene is TRBJ2-5, the V gene TRBV2, with 13 bases fitting TRBD2. The CDR3 totals 17 residues. Per germline, CDR1 SNHLY and CDR2 FYNNEI. V dropped 1 base and J dropped 5; count of bases not matched to a gene: 7. This chain's CDR3 is CASSEGTSGGWWETQYF. CDR3 coding DNA: TGTGCCAGCAGTGAAGGGACTAGCGGGGGCTGGTGGGAGACCCAGTACTTC.

The chain uses TRBV9 and TRBJ1-6; 7 bases line up with TRBD1. Germline lookup yields CDR1 SGDLS and CDR2 YYNGEE. Trimming cost V 0 bases and J 13 bases; bases outside gene matches: 10. This CDR3 contains 15 residues. The CDR3 region is CASSVGEAGGPPLHF. CDR3 DNA sequence: TGTGCCAGCAGCGTAGGAGAGGCAGGGGGACCGCCCCTCCACTTT.

The chain is built from TRBV18 and TRBJ1-2; D remains ambiguous. The CDR3 consists of 14 residues. V lost 0 bases and J 3 bases, leaving 8 bases between the germline ends. Germline V gene data show CDR1 as KGHSH and CDR2 as LQKENI. CDR3 sequence reads: CASSPPNPDYGYTF. The CDR3, as DNA: TGTGCCAGCTCACCACCGAATCCGGACTATGGCTACACCTTC.

This chain connects TRBV2 to TRBJ1-5; D gene unclear. Per the germline V gene, CDR1 is SNHLY and CDR2 is FYNNEI. The V end lost 2 bases, the J end lost 2 bases, and 10 bases lay between the germline ends. This CDR3 has 15 residues. CDR3 sequence: CASSEPIVGNQPQHF. The CDR3 nucleotides read TGTGCCAGCAGTGAACCGATAGTGGGCAATCAGCCCCAGCATTTT. Full variable domain (rest looked up from reference TRBV2 and TRBJ1-5): EPEVTQTPSHQVTQMGQEVILRCVPISNHLYFYWYRQILGQKVEFLVSFYNNEISEKSEIFDDQFSVERPDGSNFTLKIRSTKLEDSAMYFCASSEPIVGNQPQHFGDGTRLSIL.

V is TRBV7-8 and J is TRBJ2-7, with TRBD1 matching over 7 bases. The CDR3 runs 15 residues. Germline assignment: CDR1 SGHVS and CDR2 FQNEAQ. The ends lost 5 bases at V and 5 bases at J; junction bases unmatched: 12. The CDR3 bases are TGTGCCAGCAGCCCACGACAGGGAAGCCCCCACGAGCAGTACTTC. Its protein is CASSPRQGSPHEQYF.

The V call is TRBV6-4, the J call TRBJ2-1; TRBD1 aligns across 10 bases. Trimming removed 6 bases from V and 8 bases from J; junction bases left unmatched: 7. This CDR3 is built from 14 residues. Germline V CDR1 and CDR2: MRHNA, SNTAGT. For the CDR3, the DNA is TGTGCCAGCAGGCGCGACAGGGGGCTCGATGAGCAGTTCTTC. Its translation is CASRRDRGLDEQFF.

This sequence joins TRBV3-1 (or the pseudogene TRBV3-2) and TRBJ2-7; 7 bases align to TRBD1. Per the germline V gene, CDR1 is LGHDT and CDR2 is YNNKEL (reference sequence). The CDR3 totals 14 residues. V gave up 4 bases and J gave up 2 bases; unmatched junction bases: 5. The CDR3 spells CASSRRTGTYEQYF. The DNA for the CDR3 is TGTGCCAGCAGCCGACGGACAGGCACCTACGAGCAGTACTTC.

The table lists this clone with a count of one. The chain is built from TRBV2 and TRBJ2-3, with 8 bases that match TRBD1. The germline V gene encodes CDR1 SNHLY and CDR2 FYNNEI. The CDR3 extends over 18 amino acids. Trimming took 6 bases from V and 0 from J; bases not matched to a gene: 14. CDR3 protein: CASSPLRQGAFSTDTQYF. CDR3 nucleotides: TGTGCCAGCAGCCCCCTTCGCCAGGGGGCTTTTAGCACAGATACGCAGTATTTT.

The chain joins TRBV6-6 to TRBJ2-7, with a weak D call TRBD1 (8 bases). CDR3 length: 13 amino acids. V lost 10 bases and J 0 bases, leaving 13 bases between the germline ends. Germline CDR1 and CDR2: MNHNY and SVGAGI (reference sequence). The CDR3 spells CATNRGGSYEQYF. In nucleotides, the CDR3 is TGTGCCACTAACAGGGGGGGCTCCTACGAGCAGTACTTC.

This clone has a single count. The chain has TRBV6-5 and TRBJ1-2; D not certain. The V gene's germline CDR1 is MNHEY and CDR2 SVGAGI. Trimming pared 0 bases from V and 2 bases from J, leaving 7 bases between. The CDR3 spans 14 residues. In DNA, the CDR3 is TGTGCCAGCAGTTACTCGAGGCAGAACTATGGCTACACCTTC. Protein product: CASSYSRQNYGYTF.

The V and J genes are TRBV5-8 and TRBJ2-7; 10 bases map to TRBD1. Germline V CDR1 and CDR2: SGHTS, YDEGEE. Germline trimming cut 5 bases from V and 3 bases from J; bases unmatched to any gene: 5. The CDR3 extends over 14 amino acids. The CDR3 spells CASRKGQGHYEQYF. The CDR3 coding sequence is TGTGCCAGCAGGAAGGGACAGGGGCACTACGAGCAGTACTTC.

The rearrangement joins TRBV2 to TRBJ1-3; D possibly corresponds to TRBD1 (6 bases). Trimming stripped 6 bases from V and 1 base from J, with 13 bases between. Germline values: CDR1 SNHLY, CDR2 FYNNEI. The CDR3 runs 15 residues. This chain's CDR3 is CASRQDRLSGNTIYF. The DNA of the CDR3 is TGTGCCAGCAGGCAAGACAGGCTATCTGGAAACACCATATATTTT. Combining the CDR3 with reference TRBV2 and TRBJ1-3 gives the whole variable domain EPEVTQTPSHQVTQMGQEVILRCVPISNHLYFYWYRQILGQKVEFLVSFYNNEISEKSEIFDDQFSVERPDGSNFTLKIRSTKLEDSAMYFCASRQDRLSGNTIYFGEGSWLTVV.

V and J are TRBV13 and TRBJ1-2; D not certain. Germline lookup yields CDR1 PRHDT and CDR2 FYEKMQ (reference sequence). V was clipped by 5 bases and J by 0 bases, with 19 bases between them. CDR3 length: 17 amino acids. The CDR3 protein is CASSLGEPFGANYGYTF. Written as DNA, the CDR3 is TGTGCCAGCAGCCTGGGAGAGCCTTTCGGGGCTAACTATGGCTACACCTTC. Full variable domain (missing parts from reference TRBV13 and TRBJ1-2): AAGVIQSPRHLIKEKRETATLKCYPIPRHDTVYWYQQGPGQDPQFLISFYEKMQSDKGSIPDRFSAQQFSDYHSELNMSSLELGDSALYFCASSLGEPFGANYGYTFGSGTRLTVV.